This T cell receptor (beta chain) was retrieved from a study of shared clonotypes between healthy human individuals. For the study at large: Three CD4 naive, three CD4 memory, two CD8 naive and one CD8 memory plate were used per donor. Whole-study results and caveats: Among donors, clonotype sharing was expected to be affected by sequencing depth.

Points on this clone: The antigen remains undetermined.

Clones were sequenced by immunoSEQ multiplex PCR, and TCRdb holds only the in-frame ones, with some missing. The sample has about 2 million clones; about 95% are singletons. CD45RO negativity and positive selection for CCR7 defined naive CD8 cells, a population that excluded terminally differentiated effector memory CD45RA+ cells. Trimming took 0 bases from V and 1 from J, leaving 10 bases between them. Germline V gene lookup returns CDR1 SGDLS and CDR2 YYNGEE. This CDR3 is built from 15 residues. The material sequenced was naive CD8+ T cells sorted from blood. The chain carries TRBV9 and TRBJ1-1; D uncertain. The receptor was isolated from a man aged 18 to 29 in good health. This CDR3 reads CASSVGVYSNTEAFF. The CDR3 DNA is TGTGCCAGCAGCGTAGGGGTCTATTCGAACACTGAAGCTTTCTTT. Full variable domain (missing parts from reference TRBV9 and TRBJ1-1): DSGVTQTPKHLITATGQRVTLRCSPRSGDLSVYWYQQSLDQGLQFLIQYYNGEERAKGNILERFSAQQFPDLHSELNLSSLELGDSALYFCASSVGVYSNTEAFFGQGTRLTVV.